This T cell receptor beta chain was sequenced for a study of cytomegalovirus exposure and HLA in healthy donors. Study results and caveats: A list of about 180 TCR beta chains associated with cytomegalovirus was given. Among TCR sequences, most were rare, though some public TCRs appeared in many donors. Donor immune exposure was known only as CMV serostatus. A later examination showed that TCR association rates differed by HLA locus, with DRB1 most and HLA-C fewest.

With 60 Vbeta and 13 Jbeta primers, the PCR was carried out. Sequencing used immunoSEQ multiplex PCR; TCRdb keeps in-frame clones, though not all of them. There are some 90,000 clones in the sample; around 74% occur only once, and about 2% lies in the top ten. A word on this clone: Its antigen is still unknown.

The source material was PBMCs. The receptor was derived from a boy aged 5-17 years in good health and CMV-seronegative.

Here the CDR3 DNA reads TGTGCCAGTGACCAAGGGGATGGCTACACCTTC. It specifies CASDQGDGYTF. The rearrangement joins TRBV19 to TRBJ1-2; D perhaps matches TRBD1 (5 bases). Germline V lookup: CDR1 LNHDA, CDR2 SQIVND (reference sequence). This CDR3 is 11 amino acids long. V was shortened by 8 bases and J by 6 bases, with 10 bases between the two germline ends.